Shown below are 22 T cell receptor beta chains from a single sample sequenced in a study of follicular helper T cells after annual influenza vaccination. Time point: 2014-2015 season, 7 days after vaccination. The assay was immunoSEQ multiplex PCR, and TCRdb's table has in-frame clones only and misses some. There are approximately 9,700 clones in the sample; around 86% occur only once, and 0.75% to 0.9% lies in the top ten. The starting material was CXCR5- memory CD4+ T cells sorted from blood, obtained 7 days after influenza vaccination. Receptors originate from an adult who received the influenza vaccine.

In DNA form, the CDR3 reads TGTGCCAGCAGTTACTCCTCCTATGGCTACACCTTC. The encoded protein is CASSYSSYGYTF. V usage is TRBV6-5 and J usage is TRBJ1-2; unclear D gene. Germline V lookup: CDR1 MNHEY, CDR2 SVGAGI. This CDR3 spans 12 amino acids. The ends were cut back, 0 bases at V and 4 bases at J, with 3 bases in the middle.

V usage is TRBV5-1 and J usage is TRBJ1-2; TRBD1 matches at 11 bases. The CDR3 runs to 14 residues. The V gene's germline CDR1 is SGHRS and CDR2 YFSETQ. J was trimmed by 5 bases and V by 4 bases; bases with no gene match: 4. CDR3 in amino acids: CASSRDRGTYGYTF. In DNA, the CDR3 is TGCGCCAGCAGCCGGGACAGGGGGACGTATGGCTACACCTTC. The full variable domain, in which reference TRBV5-1 and TRBJ1-2 provide the parts outside the CDR3, is KAGVTQTPRYLIKTRGQQVTLSCSPISGHRSVSWYQQTPGQGLQFLFEYFSETQRNKGNFPGRFSGRQFSNSRSEMNVSTLELGDSALYLCASSRDRGTYGYTFGSGTRLTVV.

The V and J genes are TRBV7-9 and TRBJ1-1; 7 nucleotides align to TRBD1. Germline V lookup: CDR1 SEHNR, CDR2 FQNEAQ (reference sequence). Trimming cost V 3 bases and J 1 base; bases outside gene matches: 11. This CDR3 has 17 residues. The CDR3 region has the DNA TGTGCCAGCAGCTTCTCTCGACAGGGCAGGGGGAACACTGAAGCTTTCTTT. It yields the protein CASSFSRQGRGNTEAFF. The whole variable domain, filled in from reference TRBV7-9 and TRBJ1-1, reads DTGVSQNPRHKITKRGQNVTFRCDPISEHNRLYWYRQTLGQGPEFLTYFQNEAQLEKSRLLSDRFSAERPKGSFSTLEIQRTEQGDSAMYLCASSFSRQGRGNTEAFFGQGTRLTVV.

The rearrangement links TRBV7-2 to TRBJ2-7; the match to TRBD1 covers 8 bases. J gave up 5 bases and V 0 bases, and 3 bases lay outside the gene matches. CDR3 length: 14 amino acids. Germline CDR1 reads SGHTA; CDR2 reads FQGNSA. In DNA, the CDR3 is TGTGCCAGCAGCTTAGCGCAGGGGGCCGACGAGCAGTACTTC. It codes for CASSLAQGADEQYF.

The chain couples TRBV5-1 to TRBJ2-5, with D unresolved. The CDR3 length is 15 residues. V was cut by 3 bases and J by 3 bases, with 15 bases left in between. The germline V gene encodes CDR1 SGHRS and CDR2 YFSETQ. This CDR3 is CASSSGLGEKETQYF. As DNA, the CDR3 is TGCGCCAGCAGCTCTGGCCTTGGTGAAAAAGAGACCCAGTACTTC.

V is TRBV7-8 and J is TRBJ2-1; 10 bases align to TRBD1. The CDR3 is 14 residues long. Unmatched junction bases numbered 3, after V lost 6 bases and J lost 4 bases. Looked up from germline, CDR1 is SGHVS and CDR2 is FQNEAQ. CDR3 coding DNA: TGTGCCAGCAGATCGGGACAGGGGTACAATGAGCAGTTCTTC. This sequence encodes CASRSGQGYNEQFF.

This chain joins TRBV28 and TRBJ1-6; TRBD1 aligns across 10 bases. V gave up 5 bases and J gave up 9 bases; unmatched junction bases: 16. The CDR3 totals 18 residues. CDR1 is MDHEN and CDR2 is SYDVKM in the germline V gene. DNA of the CDR3: TGTGCCAGCAGTGCGAGCGGACAGGGGGGCACATTGGGTTCACCCCTCCACTTT. Its translation: CASSASGQGGTLGSPLHF. The whole variable domain, filled in from reference TRBV28 and TRBJ1-6, reads DVKVTQSSRYLVKRTGEKVFLECVQDMDHENMFWYRQDPGLGLRLIYFSYDVKMKEKGDIPEGYSVSREKKERFSLILESASTNQTSMYLCASSASGQGGTLGSPLHFGNGTRLTVT.

V is TRBV27 and J is TRBJ2-3, with D perhaps TRBD2 (6 bases). The V and J ends lost 6 bases and 1 base respectively, with 11 bases between them. Germline values: CDR1 MNHEY, CDR2 SMNVEV (reference sequence). The CDR3 length is 14 residues. CDR3 residues: CASSPSAGTDTQYF. DNA for the CDR3: TGTGCCAGCAGCCCTAGCGCCGGCACAGATACGCAGTATTTT.

The chain uses TRBV30 and TRBJ1-1; 8 bases fit TRBD1. Trimming took 4 bases from V and 3 from J; bases not matched to a gene: 4. This CDR3 has 13 residues. Germline lookup yields CDR1 GTSNPN and CDR2 SVGIG (reference sequence). CDR3 protein: CAWKDRAYTEAFF. The DNA of the CDR3 is TGTGCCTGGAAGGACAGGGCTTACACTGAAGCTTTCTTT.

This rearrangement joins TRBV30 to TRBJ1-1, with a tentative D call TRBD1 (5 bases). The V gene lost 3 bases and the J gene lost 0 bases, with 8 bases spanning the gap. Per germline, CDR1 GTSNPN and CDR2 SVGIG (reference sequence). This CDR3 is built from 13 residues. The CDR3 loop is CAWRGEMNTEAFF. For the CDR3, the DNA is TGTGCCTGGAGGGGGGAGATGAACACTGAAGCTTTCTTT.

The gene calls are TRBV7-2 and TRBJ1-1; no definite D call. V lost 5 bases and J 4 bases, leaving 14 bases between the germline ends. There are 14 residues in the CDR3. Germline CDR1 is SGHTA and CDR2 is FQGNSA. The CDR3 here is CASSGLVRGTEAFF. For the CDR3, the DNA is TGTGCCAGCAGCGGATTGGTGAGAGGCACTGAAGCTTTCTTT.

This clone was found once. The V and J genes are TRBV28 and TRBJ2-4; TRBD2 agrees at 9 bases. V was pared by 6 bases and J by 0 bases, with 6 bases of the junction left unmatched. The CDR3 runs to 16 residues. Germline V gene data show CDR1 as MDHEN and CDR2 as SYDVKM. The CDR3 sequence is CASRGGLALAKNIQYF. CDR3 nucleotide sequence: TGTGCCAGCAGGGGTGGACTAGCGTTAGCCAAAAACATTCAGTACTTC.

This rearrangement joins TRBV7-9 to TRBJ2-5; no reliable D call. The germline V and J ends were trimmed by 0 bases and 2 bases, with 4 bases remaining between them. Germline V gene data show CDR1 as SEHNR and CDR2 as FQNEAQ (reference sequence). The CDR3 consists of 13 residues. Here the CDR3 DNA reads TGTGCCAGCAGCTTAGCGGTACAAGAGACCCAGTACTTC. It translates to CASSLAVQETQYF.

The V call is TRBV5-1, the J call TRBJ2-2, with 9 bases identical to TRBD1. The germline V gene encodes CDR1 SGHRS and CDR2 YFSETQ. This CDR3 region has 16 residues. Unmatched junction bases numbered 5, after V lost 4 bases and J lost 1 base. CDR3 nucleotide sequence: TGCGCCAGCAGCCACACAGGGGGCAGGAACACCGGGGAGCTGTTTTTT. Protein: CASSHTGGRNTGELFF.

J is TRBJ2-7 and V is TRBV28; weak D call: TRBD1 (5 bases). V was shortened by 4 bases and J by 5 bases, with 12 bases between the two germline ends. This CDR3 is 13 amino acids long. Germline lookup yields CDR1 MDHEN and CDR2 SYDVKM. The CDR3: CASSSFRVHEQYF. CDR3 bases: TGTGCCAGCAGTTCCTTCAGGGTCCACGAGCAGTACTTC.

This clone was seen a handful of times. The chain couples TRBV18 to TRBJ1-1; D remains ambiguous. CDR1 is KGHSH and CDR2 is LQKENI in the germline V gene. V dropped 8 bases and J dropped 1 base, with 11 bases sitting between them. The length of the CDR3 is 13 residues. CDR3 sequence (DNA): TGTGCCAGCGCCCTTGGCCAGAACACTGAAGCTTTCTTT. This gives the protein CASALGQNTEAFF.

The V gene is TRBV11-2, the J gene TRBJ2-2; weak D call: TRBD1 (6 bases). CDR1 and CDR2 from the germline V gene are SGHAT and FQNNGV. Trimming stripped 3 bases from V and 3 bases from J, with 20 bases between. The CDR3 runs to 18 residues. The CDR3 loop reads CASSFRFRGEGDTGELFF. The DNA of the CDR3 is TGTGCCAGCAGCTTCCGTTTTAGGGGTGAGGGGGACACCGGGGAGCTGTTTTTT. Filled out from reference TRBV11-2 and TRBJ2-2, the complete variable domain reads EAGVAQSPRYKIIEKRQSVAFWCNPISGHATLYWYQQILGQGPKLLIQFQNNGVVDDSQLPKDRFSAERLKGVDSTLKIQPAKLEDSAVYLCASSFRFRGEGDTGELFFGEGSRLTVL.

The rearrangement joins TRBV10-3 to TRBJ1-2, with D possibly matching TRBD1 (5 bases). This CDR3 contains 16 residues. The V and J ends lost 2 bases and 8 bases respectively, with 21 bases between them. Germline assignment: CDR1 ENHRY and CDR2 SYGVKD. DNA for the CDR3: TGTGCCATCAGTGAGCGCGGGGGTGGGGAGCCGGCGGGCTACACCTTC. Its protein product is CAISERGGGEPAGYTF.

V usage is TRBV10-1 and J usage is TRBJ1-3, with D hard to call. Per the germline V gene, CDR1 is WNHNN and CDR2 is SYGVQD (reference sequence). V gave up 0 bases and J gave up 9 bases, with 12 bases separating them. CDR3 length: 14 amino acids. This CDR3 is CASSESGGVTTIYF. The DNA for the CDR3 is TGCGCCAGCAGTGAGTCTGGCGGGGTGACCACCATATATTTT.

The chain uses TRBV9 and TRBJ1-2; possible D gene TRBD1, 5 bases. The CDR3 totals 14 residues. CDR1 and CDR2 (germline): SGDLS, YYNGEE. The V end was cut by 2 bases, the J end by 2 bases, with 10 bases between. The DNA for the CDR3 is TGTGCCAGCAGCGTCCAGCAGGGCAACTATGGCTACACCTTC. Translating it yields CASSVQQGNYGYTF.

The chain employs TRBV19 and TRBJ2-2; D not resolved. Trimming left V 5 bases short and J 0 bases short, with 16 bases between. The CDR3 contains 17 residues. Germline values: CDR1 LNHDA, CDR2 SQIVND (reference sequence). The CDR3 protein is CASSPGVVPPNTGELFF. CDR3 DNA sequence: TGTGCCAGTAGTCCGGGTGTAGTCCCTCCGAACACCGGGGAGCTGTTTTTT.

The CDR3 loop reads CASGEMDQPQHF. The CDR3 DNA reads TGTGCCAGTGGGGAAATGGATCAGCCCCAGCATTTT. J is TRBJ1-5 and V is TRBV19; D is undetermined. Germline V gives CDR1 LNHDA, CDR2 SQIVND (reference sequence). Trimming stripped 8 bases from V and 5 bases from J, with 10 bases between. The CDR3 loop spans 12 amino acids.